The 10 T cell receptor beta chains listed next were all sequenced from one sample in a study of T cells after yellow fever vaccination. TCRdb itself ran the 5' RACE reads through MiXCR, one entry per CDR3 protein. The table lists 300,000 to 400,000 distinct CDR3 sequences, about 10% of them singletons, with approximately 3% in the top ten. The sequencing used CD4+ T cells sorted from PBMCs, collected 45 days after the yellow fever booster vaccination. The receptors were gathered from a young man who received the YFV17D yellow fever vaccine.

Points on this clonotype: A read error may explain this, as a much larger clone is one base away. The CDR3 DNA sequence: TGTGCCAGCAGTGAAGAGGGGACCCAGTACTTC. Amino acid sequence: CASSEEGTQYF. The chain employs TRBV2 and TRBJ2-5; D is unresolved. CDR3 length: 11 amino acids. The V end lost 1 base, the J end lost 7 bases, and 4 bases lay between the germline ends. From germline, CDR1 is SNHLY and CDR2 FYNNEI. The variable domain in full, with the rest retrieved from reference TRBV2 and TRBJ2-5, is EPEVTQTPSHQVTQMGQEVILRCVPISNHLYFYWYRQILGQKVEFLVSFYNNEISEKSEIFDDQFSVERPDGSNFTLKIRSTKLEDSAMYFCASSEEGTQYFGPGTRLLVL.

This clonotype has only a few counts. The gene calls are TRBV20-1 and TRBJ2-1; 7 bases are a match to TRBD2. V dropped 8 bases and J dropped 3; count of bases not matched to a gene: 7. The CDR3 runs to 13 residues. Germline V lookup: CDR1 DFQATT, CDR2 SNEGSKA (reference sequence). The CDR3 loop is CSLGGTNYNEQFF. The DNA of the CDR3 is TGCAGTCTCGGGGGGACGAACTACAATGAGCAGTTCTTC.

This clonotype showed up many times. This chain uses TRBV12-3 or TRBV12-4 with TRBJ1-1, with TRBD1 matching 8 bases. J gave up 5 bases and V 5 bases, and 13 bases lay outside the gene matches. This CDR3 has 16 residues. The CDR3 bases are TGTGCCAGCAGTGCCGGACAGGGCGTAGGTCCAACTGAAGCTTTCTTT. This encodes CASSAGQGVGPTEAFF.

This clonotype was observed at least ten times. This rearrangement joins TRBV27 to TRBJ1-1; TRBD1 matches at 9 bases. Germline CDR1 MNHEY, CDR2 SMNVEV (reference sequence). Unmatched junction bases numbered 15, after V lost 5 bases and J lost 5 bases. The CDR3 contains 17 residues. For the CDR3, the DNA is TGTGCCAGCAGTCAACGCGGACACGGGACAGGGAGGACTGAAGCTTTCTTT. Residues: CASSQRGHGTGRTEAFF.

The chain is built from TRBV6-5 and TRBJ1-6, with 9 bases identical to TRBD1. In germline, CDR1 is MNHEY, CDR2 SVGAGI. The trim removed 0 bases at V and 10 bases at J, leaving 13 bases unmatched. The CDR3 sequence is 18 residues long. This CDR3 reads CASSYSGLRTGEWSPLHF. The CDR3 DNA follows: TGTGCCAGCAGTTACTCGGGTTTGCGGACAGGGGAGTGGTCACCCCTCCACTTT.

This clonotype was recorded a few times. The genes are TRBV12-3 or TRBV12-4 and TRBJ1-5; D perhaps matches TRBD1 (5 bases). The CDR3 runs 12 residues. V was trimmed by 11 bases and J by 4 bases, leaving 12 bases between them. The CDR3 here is CADKAGNQPQHF. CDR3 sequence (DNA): TGTGCCGACAAGGCAGGGAATCAGCCCCAGCATTTT.

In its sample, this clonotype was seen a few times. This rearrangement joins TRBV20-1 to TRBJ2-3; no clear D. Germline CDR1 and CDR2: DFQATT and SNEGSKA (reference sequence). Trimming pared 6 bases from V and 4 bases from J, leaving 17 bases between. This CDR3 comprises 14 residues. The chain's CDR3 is CSAARRGSSDTQYF. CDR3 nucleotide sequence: TGCAGTGCAGCGCGACGCGGCTCGTCAGATACGCAGTATTTT.

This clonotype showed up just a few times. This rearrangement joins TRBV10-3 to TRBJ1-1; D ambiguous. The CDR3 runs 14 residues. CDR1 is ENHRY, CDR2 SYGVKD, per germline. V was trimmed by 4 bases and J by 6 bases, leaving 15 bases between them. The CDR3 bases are TGTGCCATCAGTGTCTCCAGAATGGACTCTGAAGCTTTCTTT. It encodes CAISVSRMDSEAFF.

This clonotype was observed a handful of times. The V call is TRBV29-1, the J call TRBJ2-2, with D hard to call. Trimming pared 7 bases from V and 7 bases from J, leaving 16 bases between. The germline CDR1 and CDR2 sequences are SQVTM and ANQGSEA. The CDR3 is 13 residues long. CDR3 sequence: CSGSDGTSGELFF. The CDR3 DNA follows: TGCAGCGGCTCGGACGGAACCAGCGGGGAGCTGTTTTTT.

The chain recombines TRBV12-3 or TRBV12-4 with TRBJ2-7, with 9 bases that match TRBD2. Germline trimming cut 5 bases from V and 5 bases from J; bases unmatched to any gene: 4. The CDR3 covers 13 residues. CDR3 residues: CASSRAGGNEQYF. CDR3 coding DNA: TGTGCCAGCAGTCGAGCGGGGGGAAACGAGCAGTACTTC.